A selection of T cell receptor beta chains follows, all from one sample in a study of blood T cell repertoires in COVID-19. This table comes from immunoSEQ multiplex PCR, and its TCRdb copy is limited to in-frame clones, with some not included. The sample lists roughly 400,000 clones, approximately 93% seen once, with 0.86% in the top ten. The material sequenced was PBMCs or T cells enriched from blood (not recorded which). These receptor sequences come from a woman aged 40 to 49 who had been exposed to COVID-19. Both conserved end residues are part of each CDR3. Fields, in order: V gene, D gene, clone size, J gene, CDR3 protein, CDR3 DNA. A D gene is named only where the DNA matches it firmly. Where a row states a size, it is once, few, many or the class of an expanded clone; other rows omit it.

V: TRBV7-8; D: TRBD2; size: few; J: TRBJ2-1; CDR3: CASSLLTSGVRRGNEQFF; DNA: TGTGCCAGCAGCTTACTGACTAGCGGGGTTCGACGGGGGAATGAGCAGTTCTTC
V: TRBV11-3; D: NA; size: NA; J: TRBJ2-7; CDR3: CASGRGPNYEQYF; DNA: TGTGCCAGCGGGCGGGGACCGAACTACGAGCAGTACTTC
V: TRBV13; D: TRBD1; size: NA; J: TRBJ1-1; CDR3: CASSLGQGGTEAFF; DNA: TGTGCCAGCAGCCTCGGACAGGGTGGGACTGAAGCTTTCTTT
V: TRBV7-8; D: NA; size: NA; J: TRBJ2-7; CDR3: CASSFTGTPTLYEQYF; DNA: TGTGCCAGCAGCTTTACCGGGACTCCGACCCTCTACGAGCAGTACTTC
V: TRBV15; D: TRBD1; size: NA; J: TRBJ1-3; CDR3: CATSEDRGPGNTIYF; DNA: TGTGCCACCAGCGAGGACAGGGGGCCTGGAAACACCATATATTTT
V: TRBV5-1; D: TRBD1; size: NA; J: TRBJ1-2; CDR3: CASSLAGTGDGYTF; DNA: TGCGCCAGCAGCCTGGCCGGGACAGGGGATGGCTACACCTTC
V: TRBV9; D: NA; size: NA; J: TRBJ1-5; CDR3: CASSVGGEGDNQPQHF; DNA: TGTGCCAGCAGCGTAGGCGGTGAGGGCGACAATCAGCCCCAGCATTTT
V: TRBV7-2; D: TRBD1; size: NA; J: TRBJ1-5; CDR3: CASSTWTGGVGQPQHF; DNA: TGTGCCAGCAGTACATGGACAGGGGGGGTCGGGCAGCCCCAGCATTTT
V: TRBV3-1/TRBV3-2; D: NA; size: NA; J: TRBJ1-4; CDR3: CASSRSGLGTEKLFF; DNA: TGTGCCAGCAGCCGTTCGGGGTTGGGAACTGAAAAACTGTTTTTT
V: TRBV13; D: NA; size: NA; J: TRBJ1-2; CDR3: CASSRRRRLDYGYTF; DNA: TGTGCCAGCAGCCGCCGTCGGAGGCTGGACTATGGCTACACCTTC
V: TRBV30; D: TRBD1; size: few; J: TRBJ1-2; CDR3: CAWKAGTGGGYGYTF; DNA: TGTGCCTGGAAGGCGGGGACAGGGGGTGGCTATGGCTACACCTTC
V: TRBV7-9; D: NA; size: NA; J: TRBJ1-2; CDR3: CASSLDGGVYGYTF; DNA: TGTGCCAGCAGCTTAGACGGAGGAGTCTATGGCTACACCTTC
V: TRBV10-3; D: NA; size: NA; J: TRBJ1-2; CDR3: CAISEPDSEFYGYTF; DNA: TGTGCCATCAGTGAACCCGACAGCGAATTCTATGGCTACACCTTC
V: TRBV7-9; D: TRBD1; size: NA; J: TRBJ2-7; CDR3: CASSPDRAAWEQYF; DNA: TGTGCCAGCAGCCCCGACAGGGCGGCTTGGGAGCAGTACTTC
V: TRBV7-9; D: TRBD2; size: NA; J: TRBJ2-1; CDR3: CASTNPGLAGNEQFF; DNA: TGTGCCAGCACTAATCCGGGACTAGCGGGCAATGAGCAGTTCTTC
V: TRBV29-1; D: NA; size: NA; J: TRBJ1-1; CDR3: CSVVVTGTEAFF; DNA: TGCAGCGTTGTAGTAACGGGCACTGAAGCTTTCTTT
V: TRBV12-5; D: TRBD1; size: NA; J: TRBJ2-1; CDR3: CASGLPGQGSRFF; DNA: TGTGCTAGTGGTTTACCCGGACAGGGAAGTAGGTTCTTC
V: TRBV29-1; D: TRBD2; size: NA; J: TRBJ2-1; CDR3: CSVVNSGRDNEQFF; DNA: TGCAGCGTTGTTAATAGCGGGAGGGACAATGAGCAGTTCTTC
V: TRBV5-1; D: NA; size: few; J: TRBJ2-6; CDR3: CASSPTFRGISGANVLTF; DNA: TGCGCCAGCAGCCCAACTTTTCGAGGGATCTCTGGGGCCAACGTCCTGACTTTC
V: TRBV19; D: NA; size: NA; J: TRBJ2-1; CDR3: CASSSGPINEQFF; DNA: TGTGCCAGTAGCAGCGGACCTATCAATGAGCAGTTCTTC
V: TRBV12-3/TRBV12-4; D: NA; size: NA; J: TRBJ1-6; CDR3: CASSLSGYSPLHF; DNA: TGTGCCAGCAGTTTATCGGGGTATTCACCCCTCCACTTT
V: TRBV6-5; D: NA; size: NA; J: TRBJ1-6; CDR3: CASSYRGSNSPLHF; DNA: TGTGCCAGCAGTTACAGGGGCTCGAATTCACCCCTCCACTTT
V: TRBV10-3; D: TRBD2; size: NA; J: TRBJ2-1; CDR3: CAIRGGNGTWNEQFF; DNA: TGTGCCATCAGGGGAGGGAACGGGACTTGGAATGAGCAGTTCTTC
V: TRBV15; D: TRBD2; size: once; J: TRBJ2-3; CDR3: CATSASGGTDTQYF; DNA: TGTGCCACCAGTGCTAGCGGGGGCACAGATACGCAGTATTTT
V: TRBV24-1; D: TRBD1; size: NA; J: TRBJ1-2; CDR3: CATSDTGQELWGYTF; DNA: TGTGCCACCAGTGATACTGGACAGGAGTTATGGGGCTACACCTTC
V: TRBV30; D: NA; size: NA; J: TRBJ1-6; CDR3: CAWSVRGDSPLHF; DNA: TGTGCCTGGAGTGTACGAGGAGATTCACCCCTCCACTTT
V: TRBV11-3; D: NA; size: NA; J: TRBJ2-7; CDR3: CASSLDQAAYEQYF; DNA: TGTGCCAGCAGCTTAGATCAGGCCGCCTACGAGCAGTACTTC
V: TRBV5-8; D: TRBD1; size: NA; J: TRBJ1-1; CDR3: CASTLGQGPNTEAFF; DNA: TGTGCCAGCACCCTGGGACAGGGGCCGAACACTGAAGCTTTCTTT
V: TRBV2; D: TRBD2; size: NA; J: TRBJ2-7; CDR3: CASSHFSGRSYEQYF; DNA: TGTGCCAGCAGTCACTTTAGCGGGAGGTCCTACGAGCAGTACTTC
V: TRBV13; D: NA; size: NA; J: TRBJ1-2; CDR3: CASSRASFYGYTF; DNA: TGTGCCAGCAGCCGCGCCTCTTTCTATGGCTACACCTTC
V: TRBV9; D: NA; size: NA; J: TRBJ1-1; CDR3: CASSPGIVPGGNTEAFF; DNA: TGTGCCAGCAGCCCCGGAATTGTACCGGGAGGGAACACTGAAGCTTTCTTT
V: TRBV30; D: NA; size: NA; J: TRBJ2-3; CDR3: CAWSGSLNSADTQYF; DNA: TGTGCCTGGAGCGGTAGCCTAAACTCCGCAGATACGCAGTATTTT
V: TRBV18; D: TRBD2; size: NA; J: TRBJ2-1; CDR3: CASSQKLNLAGVNNEQFF; DNA: TGTGCCAGCTCACAAAAACTTAATCTAGCGGGAGTTAACAATGAGCAGTTCTTC
V: TRBV9; D: NA; size: NA; J: TRBJ2-1; CDR3: CASSVEPSSYNEQFF; DNA: TGTGCCAGCAGCGTAGAACCGAGCTCCTACAATGAGCAGTTCTTC
V: TRBV6-5; D: NA; size: NA; J: TRBJ1-3; CDR3: CASSPGQGNTIYF; DNA: TGTGCCAGCAGTCCAGGACAGGGAAACACCATATATTTT
V: TRBV5-8; D: NA; size: NA; J: TRBJ1-4; CDR3: CASSLMVLENEKLFF; DNA: TGTGCCAGCAGCTTGATGGTACTGGAGAATGAAAAACTGTTTTTT
V: TRBV21-1; D: NA; size: NA; J: TRBJ2-2; CDR3: CASSKNFTSGRDTGELFF; DNA: TGTGCCAGCAGCAAAAATTTCACTAGCGGGAGGGATACCGGGGAGCTGTTTTTT
V: TRBV7-2; D: NA; size: NA; J: TRBJ1-1; CDR3: CASSLAVGDKAFF; DNA: TGTGCCAGCAGCTTAGCCGTGGGAGATAAAGCTTTCTTT
V: TRBV5-1; D: NA; size: NA; J: TRBJ2-3; CDR3: CASSEWGVDTQYF; DNA: TGCGCCAGCAGCGAATGGGGGGTAGATACGCAGTATTTT
V: TRBV7-9; D: NA; size: NA; J: TRBJ2-3; CDR3: CASSRGGASADTQYF; DNA: TGTGCCAGCAGCCGAGGGGGGGCCAGCGCAGATACGCAGTATTTT
V: TRBV11-2; D: TRBD1; size: NA; J: TRBJ2-7; CDR3: CASSPQGQVVSYEQYF; DNA: TGTGCCAGCAGCCCGCAGGGACAGGTGGTCTCCTACGAGCAGTACTTC
V: TRBV19; D: TRBD1; size: NA; J: TRBJ1-2; CDR3: CASSIVQGAAGYTF; DNA: TGTGCCAGTAGTATAGTACAGGGGGCAGCTGGCTACACCTTC
V: TRBV7-8; D: TRBD1; size: once; J: TRBJ1-5; CDR3: CASSPKKQGDQPQHF; DNA: TGTGCCAGCAGCCCAAAGAAACAGGGGGATCAGCCCCAGCATTTT
V: TRBV7-8; D: TRBD2; size: NA; J: TRBJ2-7; CDR3: CASSSVGLAGGHREQYF; DNA: TGTGCCAGCAGCTCAGTGGGACTAGCGGGGGGGCATCGCGAGCAGTACTTC
V: TRBV7-8; D: NA; size: NA; J: TRBJ2-2; CDR3: CASSSWQMNTGELFF; DNA: TGTGCCAGCAGCTCCTGGCAGATGAACACCGGGGAGCTGTTTTTT
V: TRBV6-5; D: NA; size: NA; J: TRBJ1-2; CDR3: CASSYDPGFTYGYTF; DNA: TGTGCCAGCAGTTACGATCCGGGGTTTACCTATGGCTACACCTTC
V: TRBV19; D: NA; size: NA; J: TRBJ1-4; CDR3: CASSMRAATNEKLFF; DNA: TGTGCCAGTAGTATGAGGGCTGCAACTAATGAAAAACTGTTTTTT
V: TRBV5-6; D: NA; size: NA; J: TRBJ1-5; CDR3: CASSSQGFQPQHF; DNA: TGTGCCAGCAGCTCCCAGGGGTTCCAGCCCCAGCATTTT
V: TRBV7-8; D: NA; size: NA; J: TRBJ1-2; CDR3: CASSERPTDRFYGYTF; DNA: TGTGCCAGCAGCGAACGCCCTACGGACAGATTCTATGGCTACACCTTC
V: TRBV12-2; D: NA; size: NA; J: TRBJ2-5; CDR3: CASRFRSGQWVTSQAETQYF; DNA: TGTGCAAGTCGCTTTAGAAGCGGACAGTGGGTAACATCTCAAGCGGAGACCCAGTACTTC
V: TRBV30; D: NA; size: NA; J: TRBJ1-3; CDR3: CAWSPPGHKSWGPSGNTIYF; DNA: TGTGCCTGGAGTCCGCCGGGACACAAGTCCTGGGGCCCCTCTGGAAACACCATATATTTT
V: TRBV7-2; D: NA; size: NA; J: TRBJ2-4; CDR3: CASSLGRVAKNIQYF; DNA: TGTGCCAGCAGCTTAGGCCGGGTAGCCAAAAACATTCAGTACTTC
V: TRBV11-3; D: NA; size: NA; J: TRBJ2-7; CDR3: CASSSGEGSYEQYF; DNA: TGTGCCAGCAGCAGTGGAGAGGGCTCCTACGAGCAGTACTTC
V: TRBV3-1/TRBV3-2; D: TRBD2; size: once; J: TRBJ2-1; CDR3: CASSQDLPGLFGEQFF; DNA: TGTGCCAGCAGCCAAGATCTCCCGGGACTATTCGGTGAGCAGTTCTTC
V: TRBV18; D: TRBD1; size: NA; J: TRBJ1-6; CDR3: CASSPEGASDNSPLHF; DNA: TGTGCCAGCTCACCAGAGGGGGCCTCGGATAATTCACCCCTCCACTTT